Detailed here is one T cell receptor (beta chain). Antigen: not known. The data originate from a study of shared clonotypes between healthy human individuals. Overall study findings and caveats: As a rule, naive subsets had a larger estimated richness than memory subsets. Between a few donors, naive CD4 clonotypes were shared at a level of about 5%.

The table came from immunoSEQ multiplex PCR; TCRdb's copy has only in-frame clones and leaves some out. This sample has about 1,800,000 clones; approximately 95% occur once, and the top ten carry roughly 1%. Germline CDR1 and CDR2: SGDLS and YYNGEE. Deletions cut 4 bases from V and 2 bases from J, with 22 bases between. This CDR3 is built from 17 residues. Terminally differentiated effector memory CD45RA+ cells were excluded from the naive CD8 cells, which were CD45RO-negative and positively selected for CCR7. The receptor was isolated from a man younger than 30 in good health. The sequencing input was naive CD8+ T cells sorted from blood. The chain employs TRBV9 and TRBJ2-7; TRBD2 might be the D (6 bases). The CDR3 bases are TGTGCCAGCAGCCCAAGTGGAGGGCAGGGCCAACCCTACGAGCAGTACTTC. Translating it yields CASSPSGGQGQPYEQYF.